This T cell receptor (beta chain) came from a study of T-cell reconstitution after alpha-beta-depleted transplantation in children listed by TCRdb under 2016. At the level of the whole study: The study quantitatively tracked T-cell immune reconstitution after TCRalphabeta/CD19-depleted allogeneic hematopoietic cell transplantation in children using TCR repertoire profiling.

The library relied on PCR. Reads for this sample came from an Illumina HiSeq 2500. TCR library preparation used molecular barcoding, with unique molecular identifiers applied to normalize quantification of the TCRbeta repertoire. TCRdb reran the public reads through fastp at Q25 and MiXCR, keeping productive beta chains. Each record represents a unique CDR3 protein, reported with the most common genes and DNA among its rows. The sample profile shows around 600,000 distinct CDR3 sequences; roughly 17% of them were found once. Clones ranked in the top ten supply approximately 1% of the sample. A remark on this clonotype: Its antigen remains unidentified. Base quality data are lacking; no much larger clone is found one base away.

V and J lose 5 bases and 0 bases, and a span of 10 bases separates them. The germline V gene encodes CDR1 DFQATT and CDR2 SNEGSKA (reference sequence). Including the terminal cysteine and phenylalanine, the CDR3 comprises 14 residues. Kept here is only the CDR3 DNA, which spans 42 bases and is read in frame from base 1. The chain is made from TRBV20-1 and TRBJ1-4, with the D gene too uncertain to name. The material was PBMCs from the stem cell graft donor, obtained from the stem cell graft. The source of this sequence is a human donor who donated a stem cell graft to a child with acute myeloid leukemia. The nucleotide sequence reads TGCAGTGCTTCCCCCAGCGCAACTAATGAAAAACTGTTTTTT. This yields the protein CSASPSATNEKLFF.